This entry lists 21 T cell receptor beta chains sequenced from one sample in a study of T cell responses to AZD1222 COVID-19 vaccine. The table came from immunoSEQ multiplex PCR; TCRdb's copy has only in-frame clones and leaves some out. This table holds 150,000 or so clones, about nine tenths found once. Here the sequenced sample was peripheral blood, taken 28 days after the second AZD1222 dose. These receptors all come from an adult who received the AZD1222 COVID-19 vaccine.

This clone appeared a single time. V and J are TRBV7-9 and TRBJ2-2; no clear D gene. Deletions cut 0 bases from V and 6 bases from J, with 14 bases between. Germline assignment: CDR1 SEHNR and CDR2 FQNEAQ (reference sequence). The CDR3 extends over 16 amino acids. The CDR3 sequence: CASSLAGPSKAGELFF. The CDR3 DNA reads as TGTGCCAGCAGCTTAGCAGGACCCTCCAAGGCCGGGGAGCTGTTTTTT.

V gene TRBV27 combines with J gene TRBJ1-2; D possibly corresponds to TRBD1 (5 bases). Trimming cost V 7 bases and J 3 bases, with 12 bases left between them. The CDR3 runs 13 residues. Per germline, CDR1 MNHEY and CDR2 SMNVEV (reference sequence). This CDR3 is CASTGPRDYGYTF. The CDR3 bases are TGTGCCAGCACCGGGCCCAGGGACTATGGCTACACCTTC.

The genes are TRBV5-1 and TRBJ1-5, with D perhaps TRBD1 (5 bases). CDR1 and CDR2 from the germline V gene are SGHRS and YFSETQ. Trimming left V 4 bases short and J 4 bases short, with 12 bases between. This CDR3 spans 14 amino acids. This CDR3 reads CASSIDSPNQPQHF. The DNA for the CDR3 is TGCGCCAGCAGCATAGACAGCCCTAATCAGCCCCAGCATTTT. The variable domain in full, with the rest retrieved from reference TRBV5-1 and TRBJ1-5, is KAGVTQTPRYLIKTRGQQVTLSCSPISGHRSVSWYQQTPGQGLQFLFEYFSETQRNKGNFPGRFSGRQFSNSRSEMNVSTLELGDSALYLCASSIDSPNQPQHFGDGTRLSIL.

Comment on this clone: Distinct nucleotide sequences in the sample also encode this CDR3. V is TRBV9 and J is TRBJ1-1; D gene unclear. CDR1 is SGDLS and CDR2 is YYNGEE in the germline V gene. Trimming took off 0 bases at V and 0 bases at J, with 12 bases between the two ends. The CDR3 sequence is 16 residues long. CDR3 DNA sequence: TGTGCCAGCAGCGTAGGCACGGATCTCATGAACACTGAAGCTTTCTTT. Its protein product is CASSVGTDLMNTEAFF.

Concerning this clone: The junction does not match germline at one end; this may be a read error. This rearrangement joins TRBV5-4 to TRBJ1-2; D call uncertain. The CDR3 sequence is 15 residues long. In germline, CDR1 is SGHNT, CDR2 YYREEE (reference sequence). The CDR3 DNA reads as TGTGCCAGCAGCTGGACGGTCGCAGCTAACTATGACTACACCTTC. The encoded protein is CASSWTVAANYDYTF.

The CDR3 protein is CATSRDRDSMNTEAFF. As DNA, the CDR3 is TGTGCCACCAGCAGAGATAGGGACAGTATGAACACTGAAGCTTTCTTT. V is TRBV15 and J is TRBJ1-1; 7 bases map to TRBD1. J gave up 0 bases and V 0 bases, and 4 bases lay outside the gene matches. Germline V gene sequence: CDR1 LNHNV, CDR2 YYDKDF (reference sequence). This CDR3 has 16 residues. Full variable domain (missing parts from reference TRBV15 and TRBJ1-1): DAMVIQNPRYQVTQFGKPVTLSCSQTLNHNVMYWYQQKSSQAPKLLFHYYDKDFNNEADTPDNFQSRRPNTSFCFLDIRSPGLGDTAMYLCATSRDRDSMNTEAFFGQGTRLTVV.

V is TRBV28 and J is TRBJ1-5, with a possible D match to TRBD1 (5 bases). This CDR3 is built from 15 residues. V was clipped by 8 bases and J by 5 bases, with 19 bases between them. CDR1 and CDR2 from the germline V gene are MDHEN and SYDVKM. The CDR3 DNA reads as TGTGCCAGCCTCCCGTCCGGGGGGGACCATCAGCCCCAGCATTTT. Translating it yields CASLPSGGDHQPQHF.

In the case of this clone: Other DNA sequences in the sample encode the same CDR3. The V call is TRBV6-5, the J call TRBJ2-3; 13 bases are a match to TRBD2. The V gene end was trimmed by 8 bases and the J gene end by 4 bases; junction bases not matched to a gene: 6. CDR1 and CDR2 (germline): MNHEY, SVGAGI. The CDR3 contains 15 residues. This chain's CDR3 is CASRRLAGGSDTQYF. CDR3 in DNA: TGTGCCAGCCGGAGACTAGCGGGAGGCTCAGATACGCAGTATTTT.

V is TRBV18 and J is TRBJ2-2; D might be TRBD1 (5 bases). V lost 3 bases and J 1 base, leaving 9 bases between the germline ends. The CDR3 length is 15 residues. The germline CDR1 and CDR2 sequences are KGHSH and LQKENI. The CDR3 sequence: CASSPRQGNTGELFF. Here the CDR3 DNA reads TGTGCCAGCTCACCCCGCCAGGGGAACACCGGGGAGCTGTTTTTT.

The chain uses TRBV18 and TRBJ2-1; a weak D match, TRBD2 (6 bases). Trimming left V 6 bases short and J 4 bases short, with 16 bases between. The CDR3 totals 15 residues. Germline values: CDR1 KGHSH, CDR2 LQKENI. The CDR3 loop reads CASSWTVAGYNEQFF. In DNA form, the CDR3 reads TGTGCCAGCTCCTGGACGGTGGCGGGGTACAATGAGCAGTTCTTC.

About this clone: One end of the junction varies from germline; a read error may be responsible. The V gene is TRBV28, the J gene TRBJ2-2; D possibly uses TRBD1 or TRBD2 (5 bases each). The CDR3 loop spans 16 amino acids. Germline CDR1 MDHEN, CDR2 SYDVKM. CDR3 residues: CASTLESVRGTGELFF. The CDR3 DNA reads TGTGCCAGCACTTTAGAGTCCGTGAGGGGCACCGGGGAGCTGTTTTTT.

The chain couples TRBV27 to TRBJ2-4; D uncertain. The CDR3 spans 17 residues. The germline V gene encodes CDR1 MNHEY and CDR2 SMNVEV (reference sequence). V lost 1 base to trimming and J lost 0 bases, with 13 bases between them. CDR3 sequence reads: CASSLFWTAKAKNIQYF. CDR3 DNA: TGTGCCAGCAGTTTATTCTGGACGGCAAAAGCCAAAAACATTCAGTACTTC.

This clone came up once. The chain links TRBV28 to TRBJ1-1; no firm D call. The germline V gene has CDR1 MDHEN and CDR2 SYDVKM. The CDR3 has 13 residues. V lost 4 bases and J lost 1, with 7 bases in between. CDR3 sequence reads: CASSSAPNTEAFF. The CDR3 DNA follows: TGTGCCAGCAGTTCGGCCCCGAACACTGAAGCTTTCTTT.

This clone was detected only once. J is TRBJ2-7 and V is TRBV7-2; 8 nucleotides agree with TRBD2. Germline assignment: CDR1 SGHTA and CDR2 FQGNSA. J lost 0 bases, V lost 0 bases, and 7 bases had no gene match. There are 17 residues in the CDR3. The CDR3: CASSLAASGQSSYEQYF. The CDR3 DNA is TGTGCCAGCAGCTTAGCTGCTAGCGGGCAGAGCTCCTACGAGCAGTACTTC.

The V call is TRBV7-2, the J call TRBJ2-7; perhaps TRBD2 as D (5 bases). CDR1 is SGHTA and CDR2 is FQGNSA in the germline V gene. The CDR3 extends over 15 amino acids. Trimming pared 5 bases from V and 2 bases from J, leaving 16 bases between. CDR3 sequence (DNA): TGTGCCAGCAGCCGCCCGGACTTAGCGACCTACGAGCAGTACTTC. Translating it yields CASSRPDLATYEQYF.

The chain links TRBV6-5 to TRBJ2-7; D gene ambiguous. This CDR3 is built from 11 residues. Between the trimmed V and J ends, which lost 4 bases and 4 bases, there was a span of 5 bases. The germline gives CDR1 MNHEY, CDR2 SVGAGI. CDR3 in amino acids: CASSFKYEQYF. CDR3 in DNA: TGTGCCAGCAGTTTTAAGTACGAGCAGTACTTC.

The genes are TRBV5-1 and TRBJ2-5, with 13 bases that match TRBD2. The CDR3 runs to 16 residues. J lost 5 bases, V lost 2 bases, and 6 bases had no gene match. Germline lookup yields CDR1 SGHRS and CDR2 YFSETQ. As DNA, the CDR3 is TGCGCCAGCAGCTTTGGACTAGCGGGGGTCAGGGAGACCCAGTACTTC. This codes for CASSFGLAGVRETQYF.

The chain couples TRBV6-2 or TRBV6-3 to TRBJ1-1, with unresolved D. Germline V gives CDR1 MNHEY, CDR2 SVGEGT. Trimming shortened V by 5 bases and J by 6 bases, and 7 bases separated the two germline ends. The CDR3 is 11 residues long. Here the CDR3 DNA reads TGTGCCAGCAGTCAGGCTGCTGAAGCTTTCTTT. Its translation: CASSQAAEAFF.

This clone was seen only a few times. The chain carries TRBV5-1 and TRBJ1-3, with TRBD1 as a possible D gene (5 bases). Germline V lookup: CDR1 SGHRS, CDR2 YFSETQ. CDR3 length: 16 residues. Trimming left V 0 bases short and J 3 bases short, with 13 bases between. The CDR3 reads CASSLANGGSGNTIYF. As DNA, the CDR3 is TGCGCCAGCAGCTTGGCTAACGGGGGTAGTGGAAACACCATATATTTT. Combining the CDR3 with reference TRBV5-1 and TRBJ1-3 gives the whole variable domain KAGVTQTPRYLIKTRGQQVTLSCSPISGHRSVSWYQQTPGQGLQFLFEYFSETQRNKGNFPGRFSGRQFSNSRSEMNVSTLELGDSALYLCASSLANGGSGNTIYFGEGSWLTVV.

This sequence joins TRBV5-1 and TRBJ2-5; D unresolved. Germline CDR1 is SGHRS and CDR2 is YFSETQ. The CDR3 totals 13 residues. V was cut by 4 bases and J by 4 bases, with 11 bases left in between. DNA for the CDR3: TGCGCCAGCAGCATCCCGGGTGGAGAGACCCAGTACTTC. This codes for CASSIPGGETQYF.

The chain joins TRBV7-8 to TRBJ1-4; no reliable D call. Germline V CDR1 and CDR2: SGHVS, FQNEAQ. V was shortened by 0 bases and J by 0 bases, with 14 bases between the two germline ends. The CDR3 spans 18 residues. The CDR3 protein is CASSLAGLVQATNEKLFF. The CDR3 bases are TGTGCCAGCAGCTTAGCTGGCTTGGTGCAGGCAACTAATGAAAAACTGTTTTTT.